Below, 30 T cell receptor beta chains from the same sample are listed, as sequenced in a study of CXCR3-negative and CXCR3-positive naive CD8 T cells. cDNA libraries for TRB were generated by 5' RACE incorporating UMI labels. Using the 5' RACE reads, TCRdb records one entry per CDR3 protein without DNA. This sample's table reports about 53,000 distinct CDR3 sequences. Study findings and constraints: CXCR3-positive naive cells had TRB CDR3s that were more hydrophobic than CXCR3-negative naive cells had.

These TCRs' antigens remain unknown. Sequencing used naive CXCR3+ CD8+ T cells from blood. The sample's subset: CD45RO-CCR7+CD27+CD95- naive CD8+ T cells expressing CXCR3 (TNR3+). Receptors originate from a human donor in good health. Some clones in this sample may be carry-over from other donors' samples.

V and J are TRBV7-2 and TRBJ2-7; the D call of TRBD2 rests on TCRdb alone, since no DNA is present to check it. CDR1 and CDR2 from the germline V gene are SGHTA and FQGNSA. The CDR3 has 16 residues. CDR3 residues: CASSPTLAGESREQYF.

The rearrangement links TRBV7-9 to TRBJ2-1; TCRdb names TRBD1, which stays unverified in the absence of DNA. The CDR3 contains 14 residues. Germline V gene lookup returns CDR1 SEHNR and CDR2 FQNEAQ (reference sequence). The CDR3: CASSTGTGAYEQFF.

This sequence joins TRBV7-9 and TRBJ1-2; TCRdb outputs TRBD1, but without DNA this stays unchecked. The germline V gene has CDR1 SEHNR and CDR2 FQNEAQ (reference sequence). The CDR3 is made up of 14 amino acids. CDR3 residues: CASSPRGGVDGYTF. The variable domain in full, completed from reference TRBV7-9 and TRBJ1-2, reads DTGVSQNPRHKITKRGQNVTFRCDPISEHNRLYWYRQTLGQGPEFLTYFQNEAQLEKSRLLSDRFSAERPKGSFSTLEIQRTEQGDSAMYLCASSPRGGVDGYTFGSGTRLTVV.

The chain links TRBV6-2 or TRBV6-3 to TRBJ1-1; TCRdb returns TRBD1, unconfirmable since there is no DNA. The germline V gene encodes CDR1 MNHEY and CDR2 SVGEGT. This CDR3 spans 16 amino acids. CDR3 protein: CASSYSWDRGYTEAFF.

V is TRBV20-1 and J is TRBJ2-7. From germline, CDR1 is DFQATT and CDR2 SNEGSKA (reference sequence). This CDR3 is built from 15 residues. The CDR3 region is CSARDFQVSSYEQYF.

The rearrangement uses TRBV20-1 and TRBJ2-1; TCRdb indicates TRBD1, and absent DNA this call remains unverified. CDR3 size: 13 residues. Per germline, CDR1 DFQATT and CDR2 SNEGSKA (reference sequence). The CDR3 here is CSARRTGSTEQFF.

The chain combines TRBV7-2 with TRBJ1-1; TCRdb returns TRBD1, unconfirmable since there is no DNA. Per the germline V gene, CDR1 is SGHTA and CDR2 is FQGNSA. The CDR3 totals 14 residues. The CDR3 region is CASSTEDTRDEAFF.

The chain couples TRBV7-9 to TRBJ2-7. The CDR3 totals 11 residues. Germline V gives CDR1 SEHNR, CDR2 FQNEAQ (reference sequence). CDR3 in amino acids: CASSTSYEQYF.

The chain recombines TRBV7-3 with TRBJ2-1; there is no DNA to check the TCRdb D call of TRBD1. This CDR3 contains 16 residues. The germline CDR1 and CDR2 sequences are SGHTA and FQGTGA. CDR3 region: CASSLETGGNYNEQFF. Filled out from reference TRBV7-3 and TRBJ2-1, the complete variable domain reads GAGVSQTPSNKVTEKGKYVELRCDPISGHTALYWYRQSLGQGPEFLIYFQGTGAADDSGLPNDRFFAVRPEGSVSTLKIQRTERGDSAVYLCASSLETGGNYNEQFFGPGTRLTVL.

The CDR3 here is CSVTGLAGDTGELFF. The chain uses TRBV29-1 and TRBJ2-2; TCRdb selects TRBD2, and the lack of DNA leaves this call unchecked. The germline CDR1 and CDR2 sequences are SQVTM and ANQGSEA. The CDR3 contains 15 residues.

This chain connects TRBV11-2 to TRBJ2-6. The CDR3 has 15 residues. Germline-derived CDR1 and CDR2 are SGHAT and FQNNGV. The CDR3 region is CASSLDSSGANVLTF.

This chain uses TRBV4-3 with TRBJ1-1; the D call of TRBD1 rests on TCRdb alone, since no DNA is present to check it. This CDR3 is 14 amino acids long. Germline V gene lookup returns CDR1 LGHNA and CDR2 YSLEER. The CDR3 sequence: CASSQGQGRYEAFF.

The rearrangement links TRBV19 to TRBJ1-1; TCRdb's assignment of TRBD1 cannot be checked, as there is no DNA. CDR3 size: 14 residues. The germline V gene has CDR1 LNHDA and CDR2 SQIVND (reference sequence). The CDR3 sequence is CASTSTGVNTEAFF. Full variable domain (missing parts from reference TRBV19 and TRBJ1-1): DGGITQSPKYLFRKEGQNVTLSCEQNLNHDAMYWYRQDPGQGLRLIYYSQIVNDFQKGDIAEGYSVSREKKESFPLTVTSAQKNPTAFYLCASTSTGVNTEAFFGQGTRLTVV.

V and J are TRBV29-1 and TRBJ1-1; TCRdb calls TRBD1, which cannot be checked without DNA. CDR3 length: 12 residues. CDR1 and CDR2 from the germline V gene are SQVTM and ANQGSEA. The CDR3 reads CSAHGQATEAFF. Full variable domain (outside the CDR3, taken from reference TRBV29-1 and TRBJ1-1): SAVISQKPSRDICQRGTSLTIQCQVDSQVTMMFWYRQQPGQSLTLIATANQGSEATYESGFVIDKFPISRPNLTFSTLTVSNMSPEDSSIYLCSAHGQATEAFFGQGTRLTVV.

The rearrangement links TRBV7-9 to TRBJ1-1; with no DNA, the TCRdb D assignment of TRBD1 cannot be verified. This CDR3 comprises 16 residues. Per the germline V gene, CDR1 is SEHNR and CDR2 is FQNEAQ (reference sequence). CDR3 amino acids: CASSDTGTVISTEAFF.

The chain couples TRBV27 to TRBJ2-7; the TCRdb D gene call, TRBD1, has no DNA to confirm it. Germline CDR1 is MNHEY and CDR2 is SMNVEV (reference sequence). The CDR3 consists of 16 residues. CDR3 sequence reads: CASSSRQGTSSYEQYF.

The chain has TRBV4-3 and TRBJ2-2; TCRdb reports TRBD1, a call that lacks DNA to check it against. This CDR3 is built from 15 residues. Germline-derived CDR1 and CDR2 are LGHNA and YSLEER. The CDR3 sequence: CASSQGGGDTGELFF.

The rearrangement joins TRBV12-3 or TRBV12-4 to TRBJ2-2; the TCRdb D gene call, TRBD2, has no DNA to confirm it. This CDR3 is built from 15 residues. The CDR3 spells CASSLRVSNTGELFF.

This chain joins TRBV29-1 and TRBJ2-2. Germline assignment: CDR1 SQVTM and CDR2 ANQGSEA. This CDR3 is 12 amino acids long. CDR3 sequence reads: CSVSMGTGELFF.

CDR3 amino acids: CASSDPGAAEKLVF. The rearrangement joins TRBV9 to TRBJ1-4; lacking DNA, the TRBD1 call made by TCRdb goes unchecked. The CDR3 contains 14 residues. Germline V gives CDR1 SGDLS, CDR2 YYNGEE.

This chain's CDR3 is CASSPHGENIQYF. This chain uses TRBV7-2 with TRBJ2-4. The germline gives CDR1 SGHTA, CDR2 FQGNSA. The CDR3 totals 13 residues.

The rearrangement links TRBV7-2 to TRBJ1-1; the TCRdb call, TRBD1, lacks DNA for checking. The CDR3 runs to 14 residues. CDR1 and CDR2 (germline): SGHTA, FQGNSA. The CDR3: CASSAAGGRTEAFF.

The V gene is TRBV7-9, the J gene TRBJ2-5; the D call from TCRdb, TRBD1, cannot be confirmed without DNA. The CDR3 has 17 residues. CDR1 is SEHNR and CDR2 is FQNEAQ in the germline V gene (reference sequence). The CDR3 loop is CASSRRPRQGNQETQYF.

J is TRBJ2-7 and V is TRBV29-1; TCRdb calls TRBD2, which cannot be checked without DNA. CDR3 size: 13 residues. Germline loops: CDR1 SQVTM, CDR2 ANQGSEA. CDR3 protein: CSVLAGGPVEQYF.

The V and J genes are TRBV6-5 and TRBJ2-7; TCRdb's D call, TRBD1, is unchecked because there is no DNA. The length of the CDR3 is 15 residues. Germline CDR1 MNHEY, CDR2 SVGAGI. CDR3 sequence reads: CASRQPGTGVYEQYF.

The chain is built from TRBV29-1 and TRBJ1-1; absent DNA, TCRdb's TRBD1 call cannot be checked. CDR1 is SQVTM, CDR2 ANQGSEA, per germline. The CDR3 has 11 residues. CDR3: CSVARDTEAFF.

J is TRBJ2-7 and V is TRBV11-2. The CDR3 is 13 amino acids. Looked up from germline, CDR1 is SGHAT and CDR2 is FQNNGV. CDR3 amino acids: CASSLDGIDEQYF.

This chain links TRBV23-1 with TRBJ2-7; TCRdb's D call of TRBD2 is untestable without DNA. TRBV23-1 is recorded as an ORF, its role being uncertain. The CDR3 loop spans 14 amino acids. The CDR3 sequence is CASSHRDSCYEQYF.

The chain has TRBV28 and TRBJ2-7; there is no DNA to check the TCRdb D call of TRBD1. This CDR3 region has 15 residues. Germline V gene sequence: CDR1 MDHEN, CDR2 SYDVKM. CDR3 sequence reads: CASSPPGQGLWEQYF.

V usage is TRBV6-5 and J usage is TRBJ2-7; TCRdb returns TRBD1, unconfirmable since there is no DNA. Germline V CDR1 and CDR2: MNHEY, SVGAGI. The CDR3 is 13 amino acids. The CDR3 sequence is CASSGTGGYEQYF.